The clone carrying this T cell receptor beta chain was observed a few times. Its antigen is unidentified. Sequencing relied on a cDNA template that was reverse transcribed from extracted RNA. TCRdb's copy holds only in-frame clones and misses some; the assay was immunoSEQ multiplex PCR. The sample includes 150,000 to 200,000 clones, 59% of them seen just once. V was clipped by 4 bases and J by 5 bases; unmatched bases: 8. The CDR3 is made up of 16 amino acids. Germline V lookup: CDR1 MGHRA, CDR2 YSYEKL. Alopecia areata patients gave lesional scalp punch biopsies and peripheral blood samples. The data derive from a study of CD8+ T cells in alopecia areata. The overall study: Those patients who were treated received oral tofacitinib, which was given at 5 to 10 mg twice daily for moderate-to-severe alopecia areata. Study-wide findings and caveats: Sequencing of scalp tissue also captures the resident alphabeta T cells of normal skin. Mouse data revealed clearer TCR sharing than patient data did, a gap possibly tied to HLA.

This clonotype originated in a human donor with alopecia areata. The chain is built from TRBV4-1 and TRBJ1-4, with TRBD1 matching over 9 bases. The starting material was CD4+ T cells sorted from blood, obtained at week 0. The CDR3 loop reads CASSLDGQGKNEKLFF. The CDR3 nucleotides are TGCGCCAGCAGCCTAGACGGACAGGGGAAGAATGAAAAACTGTTTTTT.